Detailed here is one TCR beta chain. The CDR3 is made up of 15 amino acids. With 2 bases clipped from V and 2 bases from J, the junction kept 6 bases outside the gene matches. Germline values: CDR1 SGHRS, CDR2 YFSETQ. This specimen belongs to a study of blood T cell repertoires in COVID-19. On the study more broadly: Collection of acute and convalescent COVID-19 samples took place in the United States, Italy and Spain. Sources were T cells, B-cell-depleted T cells, or PBMCs; the material itself was cDNA or gDNA.

As processed by the authors: Quantification of nucleated cells was approximated via reference gene primer amplification. TCRdb's table, derived via immunoSEQ multiplex PCR, lists solely in-frame clones and lacks some. The D gene and trimming were derived from the DNA, and the V and J assignments and clone size from that table. Here the sample spans about 28,000 clones, around nine tenths being singletons. This sequence joins TRBV5-1 and TRBJ2-7; TRBD2 aligns across 8 bases. The receptor's source is a human donor in a cohort sampled during active COVID-19. Input material: peripheral blood. This CDR3 is CASSFSTSGPYEQYF. CDR3 coding DNA: TGCGCCAGCAGCTTTTCCACTAGCGGACCCTACGAGCAGTACTTC.